One and the same sample provided the 28 T cell receptor beta chains below, sequenced in a study of T cells after yellow fever vaccination. TCRdb re-called the 5' RACE reads with MiXCR, one entry per CDR3 protein. The profile shows some 260,000 distinct CDR3 sequences, about 5% of them singletons. Sequenced here: CD4+ T cells sorted from PBMCs, sampled on the day of the yellow fever booster vaccination. These receptors were obtained from a man aged 18 to 29 who received the YFV17D yellow fever vaccine.

This sequence joins TRBV18 and TRBJ2-7; the D call may be TRBD1 or TRBD2 (5 bases each). CDR3 length: 14 residues. The V gene lost 3 bases and the J gene lost 3 bases, with 12 bases spanning the gap. In germline, CDR1 is KGHSH, CDR2 LQKENI. In DNA, the CDR3 is TGTGCCAGCTCACCGGCAGGGACGCGCTACGAGCAGTACGTC. This sequence encodes CASSPAGTRYEQYV.

The chain has TRBV29-1 and TRBJ2-7, with no clear D. Germline-derived CDR1 and CDR2 are SQVTM and ANQGSEA. Between the trimmed V and J ends, which lost 1 base and 6 bases, there was a span of 4 bases. The CDR3 covers 10 residues. The DNA of the CDR3 is TGCAGCGTTGAAGGGCCCGAGCAGTACTTC. Encoded protein: CSVEGPEQYF.

This clonotype was seen only a few times. The gene calls are TRBV2 and TRBJ2-1; 11 nucleotides line up with TRBD2. CDR1 SNHLY and CDR2 FYNNEI come from the germline V gene. With 11 bases clipped from V and 3 bases from J, the junction kept 3 bases outside the gene matches. The CDR3 runs to 13 residues. This CDR3 is CAGTSGVYNEQFF. The DNA for the CDR3 is TGTGCCGGGACTAGCGGAGTCTACAATGAGCAGTTCTTC.

Many counts were recorded for this clonotype. The CDR3 DNA is TGTGCCAGCAGCTTCAGTATGAACACTGAAGCTTTCTTT. Its protein product is CASSFSMNTEAFF. The chain links TRBV11-3 to TRBJ1-1; D gene uncertain. This CDR3 comprises 13 residues. Germline loops: CDR1 SGHNT, CDR2 YENEEA. Between the trimmed V and J ends, which lost 3 bases and 0 bases, there was a span of 5 bases.

This clonotype was observed at least ten times. The genes are TRBV11-2 and TRBJ2-3; D possibly corresponds to TRBD2 (6 bases). CDR3 length: 14 residues. The V gene lost 0 bases and the J gene lost 4 bases, with 8 bases spanning the gap. Germline CDR1 SGHAT, CDR2 FQNNGV. This CDR3 reads CASSLELASDTQYF. CDR3 nucleotide sequence: TGTGCCAGCAGCTTAGAACTAGCTTCAGATACGCAGTATTTT.

This clonotype came up many times. The rearrangement links TRBV6-2 or TRBV6-3 to TRBJ2-3; D call uncertain. Germline loops: CDR1 MNHEY, CDR2 SVGEGT. CDR3 length equals 16 residues. Trimming removed 5 bases from V and 4 bases from J, with 19 bases in between. The CDR3 DNA follows: TGTGCCAGCAGTAGAGGCCCGGCGGTTCGTGCAGATACGCAGTATTTT. Its translation is CASSRGPAVRADTQYF.

This clonotype was observed many times. This chain connects TRBV5-1 to TRBJ2-1; D unclear. The CDR3 is 12 residues long. The V gene's germline CDR1 is SGHRS and CDR2 YFSETQ. V was trimmed by 4 bases and J by 8 bases, leaving 10 bases between them. The CDR3 DNA reads TGCGCCAGCAGCCTCTTGGGTGATGAGCAGTTCTTC. It specifies CASSLLGDEQFF.

A word on this clonotype: Germline and junction disagree at one end, which may indicate a read error. This chain uses TRBV30 with TRBJ2-7; D gene unclear. The CDR3 totals 12 residues. CDR1 GTSNPN and CDR2 SVGIG come from the germline V gene (reference sequence). Here the CDR3 DNA reads TGTGCCTGGAGTCCTTTCCCCCCCCTACTGCACTTC. Amino acids: CAWSPFPPLLHF.

The chain links TRBV4-2 to TRBJ2-1; 11 bases line up with TRBD2. The CDR3 totals 15 residues. Germline values: CDR1 LGHNA, CDR2 YNFKEQ. V shed 0 bases, J shed 7 bases, and the junction held 2 bases outside the gene matches. CDR3 amino acids: CASSQDRTSGNEQFF. In DNA form, the CDR3 reads TGTGCCAGCAGCCAAGATCGGACTAGCGGGAATGAGCAGTTCTTC.

This clonotype showed up just a few times. J is TRBJ2-3 and V is TRBV4-3; 7 nucleotides line up with TRBD1. Trimming at V came to 1 base and at J to 0 bases, leaving 4 bases not matched to a gene. Germline V gives CDR1 LGHNA, CDR2 YSLEER. This CDR3 has 16 residues. DNA of the CDR3: TGCGCCAGCAGCCAAGTTAGGGGGCGTAGCACAGATACGCAGTATTTT. Translated: CASSQVRGRSTDTQYF.

This clonotype was seen ten or more times. The rearrangement links TRBV7-2 to TRBJ2-7; no clear D gene. V lost 1 base to trimming and J lost 2 bases, with 12 bases between them. This CDR3 contains 15 residues. Per germline, CDR1 SGHTA and CDR2 FQGNSA. The CDR3 region is CASSLGSAATYEQYV. For the CDR3, the DNA is TGTGCCAGCAGCTTAGGCAGCGCCGCAACCTACGAGCAGTACGTC.

This clonotype was observed a handful of times. The chain couples TRBV7-2 to TRBJ2-5; D is unresolved. With 1 base removed from V and 1 base from J, the gap between germline ends came to 10 bases. CDR1 and CDR2 from the germline V gene are SGHTA and FQGNSA. The CDR3 is made up of 15 amino acids. CDR3 in DNA: TGTGCCAGCAGCTTAGGTCCTACTCCCCAAGAGACCCAGTACTTC. This sequence encodes CASSLGPTPQETQYF. Full variable domain (missing parts from reference TRBV7-2 and TRBJ2-5): GAGVSQSPSNKVTEKGKDVELRCDPISGHTALYWYRQSLGQGLEFLIYFQGNSAPDKSGLPSDRFSAERTGGSVSTLTIQRTQQEDSAVYLCASSLGPTPQETQYFGPGTRLLVL.

J is TRBJ2-2 and V is TRBV3-1, with 10 bases lining up with TRBD2. Losses at the gene ends were 4 bases for V and 3 bases for J; bases not matched to a gene: 5. There are 16 residues in the CDR3. Germline V gene sequence: CDR1 LGHDT, CDR2 YNNKEL (reference sequence). The CDR3 here is CASSLNSGGDTGELFF. In DNA, the CDR3 is TGTGCCAGCAGCCTCAACAGCGGGGGGGACACCGGGGAGCTGTTTTTT.

This clonotype was found a few times. This rearrangement joins TRBV5-1 to TRBJ2-2, with 8 bases fitting TRBD1. The germline V gene has CDR1 SGHRS and CDR2 YFSETQ. The CDR3 is 14 residues long. V gave up 5 bases and J gave up 0 bases; unmatched junction bases: 0. The CDR3: CASRQGANTGELFF. As DNA, the CDR3 is TGCGCCAGCAGACAGGGGGCGAACACCGGGGAGCTGTTTTTT.

The chain uses TRBV5-4 and TRBJ2-3, with 9 bases that match TRBD1. Germline V gene lookup returns CDR1 SGHNT and CDR2 YYREEE (reference sequence). Trimming took 0 bases from V and 2 from J; bases not matched to a gene: 4. The CDR3 spans 16 residues. CDR3 in amino acids: CASSLDRGPPTDTQYF. CDR3 coding DNA: TGTGCCAGCAGCTTGGACAGGGGGCCCCCCACAGATACGCAGTATTTT. The variable domain in full, with the rest retrieved from reference TRBV5-4 and TRBJ2-3, is ETGVTQSPTHLIKTRGQQVTLRCSSQSGHNTVSWYQQALGQGPQFIFQYYREEENGRGNFPPRFSGLQFPNYSSELNVNALELDDSALYLCASSLDRGPPTDTQYFGPGTRLTVL.

This clonotype was counted a few times. The chain has TRBV4-3 and TRBJ1-4; a weak D match, TRBD1 (5 bases). The CDR3 consists of 14 residues. Germline-derived CDR1 and CDR2 are LGHNA and YSLEER. Trimming removed 6 bases from V and 4 bases from J, with 12 bases in between. The CDR3 coding sequence is TGCGCCAGCAGTCACCGGGACGGTAATGAAAAACTGTTTTTT. Protein sequence: CASSHRDGNEKLFF.

The CDR3 sequence: CASSATGFRGYTF. The CDR3 DNA follows: TGTGCCAGCAGTGCTACAGGGTTCCGGGGCTACACCTTC. This sequence joins TRBV27 and TRBJ1-2; tentatively, D is TRBD1 (6 bases). V dropped 5 bases and J dropped 8 bases, with 15 bases sitting between them. Germline assignment: CDR1 MNHEY and CDR2 SMNVEV (reference sequence). The CDR3 is 13 residues long.

The genes are TRBV30 and TRBJ1-3; D is uncertain. CDR1 is GTSNPN and CDR2 is SVGIG in the germline V gene (reference sequence). Trimming pared 5 bases from V and 0 bases from J, leaving 14 bases between. The CDR3 length is 15 residues. The CDR3 reads CAWPAGGLSGNTIYF. The CDR3 nucleotides are TGTGCCTGGCCCGCCGGCGGGCTCTCTGGAAACACCATATATTTT. The entire variable domain, with the rest obtained from reference TRBV30 and TRBJ1-3, is as follows: SQTIHQWPATLVQPVGSPLSLECTVEGTSNPNLYWYRQAAGRGLQLLFYSVGIGQISSEVPQNLSASRPQDRQFILSSKKLLLSDSGFYLCAWPAGGLSGNTIYFGEGSWLTVV.

This clonotype has a handful of counts. The chain links TRBV11-2 to TRBJ2-2; 12 positions match TRBD2. The CDR3 totals 21 residues. Looked up from germline, CDR1 is SGHAT and CDR2 is FQNNGV. The V and J ends lost 7 bases and 5 bases, in that order; junction bases with no gene match: 23. The CDR3 coding sequence is TGTGCCAGCACCATCGTGGGGCTAGCGGGGGGGGAACCCCGAACAACCGGGGAGCTGTTTTTT. This encodes CASTIVGLAGGEPRTTGELFF.

This clonotype was detected a few times. This chain links TRBV5-1 with TRBJ1-4; TRBD1 might be the D (5 bases). V lost 1 base and J lost 0, with 10 bases in between. CDR1 is SGHRS and CDR2 is YFSETQ in the germline V gene. CDR3 length: 16 residues. CDR3 protein: CASSLLGPATNEKLFF. Here the CDR3 DNA reads TGCGCCAGCAGCTTGTTGGGGCCGGCAACTAATGAAAAACTGTTTTTT.

The CDR3 DNA reads as TGTGCCAGCAGGGCCGGGACAGGGAGGTACGAGCAGTACTTC. It is translated as CASRAGTGRYEQYF. V is TRBV2 and J is TRBJ2-7; TRBD1 matches 9 bases. CDR1 is SNHLY and CDR2 is FYNNEI in the germline V gene. Trimming at V came to 6 bases and at J to 4 bases, leaving 7 bases not matched to a gene. The CDR3 length is 14 residues.

The chain employs TRBV7-8 and TRBJ2-5, with TRBD2 matching 10 bases. With 2 bases clipped from V and 5 bases from J, the junction kept 8 bases outside the gene matches. The CDR3 contains 16 residues. Germline CDR1 is SGHVS and CDR2 is FQNEAQ. This CDR3 reads CASSLRGLAVPETQYF. The CDR3 DNA follows: TGTGCCAGCAGCTTACGTGGACTAGCGGTACCCGAGACCCAGTACTTC.

As DNA, the CDR3 is TGTGCCAGCAGCTTAGATAAGGTGGGCTCGCGAAGGCAGTTCTTC. Encoded protein: CASSLDKVGSRRQFF. The chain joins TRBV7-2 to TRBJ2-1; D uncertain. Trimming left V 1 base short and J 12 bases short, with 19 bases between. The CDR3 covers 15 residues. From germline, CDR1 is SGHTA and CDR2 FQGNSA.

This clonotype was seen repeatedly, ten times or more. V gene TRBV7-8 combines with J gene TRBJ2-4; D is unclear. CDR1 SGHVS and CDR2 FQNEAQ come from the germline V gene. The CDR3 sequence is 14 residues long. V gave up 7 bases and J gave up 1 base, with 11 bases separating them. The CDR3 sequence: CASTPGAAKNIQYF. CDR3 bases: TGTGCCAGCACCCCCGGCGCGGCCAAAAACATTCAGTACTTC.

This clonotype was detected ten times or more. V is TRBV5-4 and J is TRBJ1-2, with 7 bases that match TRBD1. The CDR3 contains 13 residues. Losses at the gene ends were 4 bases for V and 8 bases for J; bases not matched to a gene: 8. Germline CDR1 reads SGHNT; CDR2 reads YYREEE (reference sequence). The chain's CDR3 is CASSQDREVGYTF. In DNA form, the CDR3 reads TGTGCCAGCAGCCAAGACAGGGAAGTGGGCTACACCTTC. The full variable domain, completed using reference TRBV5-4 and TRBJ1-2, is ETGVTQSPTHLIKTRGQQVTLRCSSQSGHNTVSWYQQALGQGPQFIFQYYREEENGRGNFPPRFSGLQFPNYSSELNVNALELDDSALYLCASSQDREVGYTFGSGTRLTVV.

The chain has TRBV21-1 and TRBJ1-5; the table's TRBD1 call for D was not verified on the DNA. TRBV21-1 is deemed a pseudogene. The length of the CDR3 is 19 residues. In DNA form, the CDR3 reads TGTGCCAGCAGCAAAGCCCAGGGGTACAAAGGAGGGAACAATCAGCCCCAGCATTTT. Its translation is CASSKAQGYKGGNNQPQHF.

In this sample, this clonotype turned up many times. This rearrangement joins TRBV4-3 to TRBJ2-3, with 12 bases identical to TRBD2. Germline assignment: CDR1 LGHNA and CDR2 YSLEER. Losses at the gene ends were 3 bases for V and 6 bases for J; bases not matched to a gene: 4. The CDR3 extends over 15 amino acids. The CDR3 sequence is CASSQLAGGPDTQYF. The CDR3 bases are TGCGCCAGCAGCCAGCTAGCGGGGGGGCCTGATACGCAGTATTTT.

This clonotype was seen at least ten times. This chain uses TRBV4-2 with TRBJ1-6; D is unclear. Trimming left V 5 bases short and J 7 bases short, with 6 bases between. CDR1 is LGHNA and CDR2 is YNFKEQ in the germline V gene. This CDR3 has 12 amino acids. CDR3 region: CASSTQNSPLHF. The CDR3 bases are TGTGCCAGCAGCACTCAGAATTCACCCCTCCACTTT.